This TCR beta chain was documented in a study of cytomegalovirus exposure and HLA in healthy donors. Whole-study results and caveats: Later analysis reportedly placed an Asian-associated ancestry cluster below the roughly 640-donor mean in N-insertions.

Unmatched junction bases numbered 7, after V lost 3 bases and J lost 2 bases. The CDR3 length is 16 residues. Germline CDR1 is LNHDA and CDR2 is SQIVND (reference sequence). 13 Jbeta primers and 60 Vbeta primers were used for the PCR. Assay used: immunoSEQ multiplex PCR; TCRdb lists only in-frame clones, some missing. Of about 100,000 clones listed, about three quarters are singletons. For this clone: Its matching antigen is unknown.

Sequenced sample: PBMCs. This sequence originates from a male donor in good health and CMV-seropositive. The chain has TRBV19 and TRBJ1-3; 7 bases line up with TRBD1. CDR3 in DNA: TGTGCCAGTAGTATTCTGGCAGGGGGGACTGGAAACACCATATATTTT. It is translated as CASSILAGGTGNTIYF.